This T cell receptor (beta chain) was captured in a study of blood T cell repertoires in COVID-19. Assay used: immunoSEQ multiplex PCR; TCRdb lists only in-frame clones, some missing. The data contain about 310,000 clones, around 87% of them singletons. In assigning cohorts, the study relied on participant-reported clinical history. Germline-derived CDR1 and CDR2 are LGHDT and YNNKEL (reference sequence). V lost 1 base, J lost 1 base, and 12 bases stayed unmatched. This CDR3 contains 19 residues. The rearrangement uses TRBV3-1 (or the pseudogene TRBV3-2) and TRBJ2-1; the match to TRBD2 covers 8 bases. The sample comprised PBMCs or T cells enriched from blood (not recorded which). The origin of this receptor is a young woman with acute COVID-19. CDR3 loop: CASSQGSWIAGRSYNEQFF. As DNA, the CDR3 is TGTGCCAGCAGCCAAGGGTCGTGGATAGCGGGAAGATCCTACAATGAGCAGTTCTTC.